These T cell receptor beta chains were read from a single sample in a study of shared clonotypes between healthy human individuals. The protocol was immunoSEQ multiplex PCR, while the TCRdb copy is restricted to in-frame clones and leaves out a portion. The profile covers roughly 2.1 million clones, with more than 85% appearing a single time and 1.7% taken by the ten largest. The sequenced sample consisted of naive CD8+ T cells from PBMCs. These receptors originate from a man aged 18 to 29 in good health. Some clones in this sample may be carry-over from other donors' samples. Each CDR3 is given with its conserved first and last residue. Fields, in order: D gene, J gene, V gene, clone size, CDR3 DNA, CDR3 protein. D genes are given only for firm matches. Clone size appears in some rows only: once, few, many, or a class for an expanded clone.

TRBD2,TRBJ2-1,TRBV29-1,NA,TGCAGCGTTCGGCTAGCGGTCTACAATGAGCAGTTCTTC,CSVRLAVYNEQFF
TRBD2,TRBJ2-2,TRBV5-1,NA,TGCGCCAGCAAATTCCTAGCGGGAGTGCGCAGCGCCGGGGAGCTGTTTTTT,CASKFLAGVRSAGELFF
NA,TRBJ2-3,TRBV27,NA,TGTGCCAGCAGTCTAGAGACGAACACAGATACGCAGTATTTT,CASSLETNTDTQYF
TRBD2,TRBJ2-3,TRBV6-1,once,TGTGCCAGCAGTGATTGGGGTAGCGGGATTGGAGATACGCAGTATTTT,CASSDWGSGIGDTQYF
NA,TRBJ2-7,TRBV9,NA,TGTGCCAGCAGCGCAACCTGGCGGGACTCCCACGAGCAGTACTTC,CASSATWRDSHEQYF
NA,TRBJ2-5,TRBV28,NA,TGTGCCAGCAAAACGGGGTGGCTCGGAGAGACCCAGTACTTC,CASKTGWLGETQYF
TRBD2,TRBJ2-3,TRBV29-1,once,TGCAGCGTTGAAGAGAGTGCGGGAGTAGGCACAGATACGCAGTATTTT,CSVEESAGVGTDTQYF
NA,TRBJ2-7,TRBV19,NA,TGTGCCACGCTTGATAGGGGCGGAACCTACGAGCAGTACTTC,CATLDRGGTYEQYF
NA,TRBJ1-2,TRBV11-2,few,TGTGCCAGCAGCTTAGGAGGCTCTAACTATGGCTACACCTTC,CASSLGGSNYGYTF
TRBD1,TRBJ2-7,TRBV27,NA,TGTGCCAGCAGTTCCACCGGGACAGGGAAATACGAGCAGTACTTC,CASSSTGTGKYEQYF